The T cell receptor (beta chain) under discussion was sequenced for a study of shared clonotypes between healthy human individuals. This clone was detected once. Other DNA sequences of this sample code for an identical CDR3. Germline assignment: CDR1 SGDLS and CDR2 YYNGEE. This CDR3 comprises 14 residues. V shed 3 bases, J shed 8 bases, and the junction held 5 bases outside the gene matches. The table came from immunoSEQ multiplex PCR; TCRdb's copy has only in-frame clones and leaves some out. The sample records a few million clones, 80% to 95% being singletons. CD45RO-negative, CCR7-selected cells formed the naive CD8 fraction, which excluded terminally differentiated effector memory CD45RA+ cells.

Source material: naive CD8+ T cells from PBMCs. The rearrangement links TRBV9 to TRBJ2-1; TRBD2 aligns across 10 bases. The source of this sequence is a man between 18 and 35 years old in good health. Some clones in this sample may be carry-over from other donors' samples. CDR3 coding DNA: TGTGCCAGCAGCGCTAGCGGGAGCTTCGATGAGCAGTTCTTC. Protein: CASSASGSFDEQFF.